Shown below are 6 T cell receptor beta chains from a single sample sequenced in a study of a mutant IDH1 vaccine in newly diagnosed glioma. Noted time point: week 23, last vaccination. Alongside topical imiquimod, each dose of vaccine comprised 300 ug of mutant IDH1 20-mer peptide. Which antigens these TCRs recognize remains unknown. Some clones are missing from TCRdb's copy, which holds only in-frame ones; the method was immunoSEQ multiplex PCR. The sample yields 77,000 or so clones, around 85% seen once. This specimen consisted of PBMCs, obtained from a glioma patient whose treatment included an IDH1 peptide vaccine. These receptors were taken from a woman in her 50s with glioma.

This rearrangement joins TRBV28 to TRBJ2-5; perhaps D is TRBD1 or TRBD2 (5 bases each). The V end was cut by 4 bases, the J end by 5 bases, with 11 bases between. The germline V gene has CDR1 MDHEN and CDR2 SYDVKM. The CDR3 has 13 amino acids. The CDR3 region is CASSYGGMETQYF. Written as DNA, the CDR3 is TGTGCCAGCAGTTATGGGGGAATGGAGACCCAGTACTTC.

The CDR3 bases are TGTGCCTGGAGTCCACCTAGCGGGAGGGAAAGGGACGAGCAGTACTTC. This sequence encodes CAWSPPSGRERDEQYF. The chain carries TRBV30 and TRBJ2-7, with 12 bases fitting TRBD2. This CDR3 is 16 amino acids long. Trimming cost V 2 bases and J 5 bases; bases outside gene matches: 10. Per the germline V gene, CDR1 is GTSNPN and CDR2 is SVGIG (reference sequence).

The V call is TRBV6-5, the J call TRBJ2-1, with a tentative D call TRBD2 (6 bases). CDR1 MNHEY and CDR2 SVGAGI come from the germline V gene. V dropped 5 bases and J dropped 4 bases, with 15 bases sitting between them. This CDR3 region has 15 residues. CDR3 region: CASSLASVHYNEQFF. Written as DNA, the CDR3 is TGTGCCAGCAGTCTAGCTAGCGTCCATTACAATGAGCAGTTCTTC.

In DNA, the CDR3 is TGCGCCAGCAGCTTGCTAGGGGGAGAGACATATGGCTACACCTTC. Translating it yields CASSLLGGETYGYTF. The genes are TRBV5-1 and TRBJ1-2; D is perhaps TRBD1 (6 bases). The CDR3 loop spans 15 amino acids. Germline CDR1 reads SGHRS; CDR2 reads YFSETQ. Trimming stripped 1 base from V and 5 bases from J, with 15 bases between.

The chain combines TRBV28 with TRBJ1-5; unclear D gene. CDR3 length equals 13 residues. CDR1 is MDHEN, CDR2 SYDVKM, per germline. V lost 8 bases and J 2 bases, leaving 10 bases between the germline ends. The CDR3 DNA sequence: TGTGCCAGCGGCGGTTGGGGCAATCAGCCCCAGCATTTT. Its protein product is CASGGWGNQPQHF.

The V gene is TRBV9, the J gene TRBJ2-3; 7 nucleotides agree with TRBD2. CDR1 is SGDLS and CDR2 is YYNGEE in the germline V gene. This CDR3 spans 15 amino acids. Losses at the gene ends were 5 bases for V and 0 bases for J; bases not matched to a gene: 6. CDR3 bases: TGTGCCAGCAGTCGTTTTAGCGGGAGCACAGATACGCAGTATTTT. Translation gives CASSRFSGSTDTQYF. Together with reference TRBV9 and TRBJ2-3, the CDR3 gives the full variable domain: DSGVTQTPKHLITATGQRVTLRCSPRSGDLSVYWYQQSLDQGLQFLIQYYNGEERAKGNILERFSAQQFPDLHSELNLSSLELGDSALYFCASSRFSGSTDTQYFGPGTRLTVL.